Each of the 3 T cell receptor beta chains below was sequenced from the same sample in a study of blood T cell repertoires in COVID-19. Clones were read by immunoSEQ multiplex PCR, and TCRdb kept only the in-frame ones, dropping some. This table has fewer than 200,000 clones, 80% to 90% appearing once. Material: peripheral blood. Receptors originate from a man aged 45-60 years with active or convalescent COVID-19.

The count of this clone is one. This sequence joins TRBV6-2 or TRBV6-3 and TRBJ2-3; 8 nucleotides match TRBD2. This CDR3 contains 18 residues. Germline CDR1 reads MNHEY; CDR2 reads SVGEGT. Trimming at V came to 2 bases and at J to 0 bases, leaving 10 bases not matched to a gene. CDR3 region: CASSYRLSGGFSTDTQYF. The CDR3 DNA reads as TGTGCCAGCAGTTACCGACTAAGCGGGGGCTTTAGCACAGATACGCAGTATTTT.

The chain is built from TRBV27 and TRBJ1-2; 10 bases align to TRBD1. V gave up 7 bases and J gave up 2 bases; unmatched junction bases: 10. Germline CDR1 and CDR2: MNHEY and SMNVEV (reference sequence). This CDR3 region has 16 residues. The CDR3 bases are TGTGCCAGCAAGCAGGACAGGGGGTATCGAAACTATGGCTACACCTTC. This encodes CASKQDRGYRNYGYTF.

The rearrangement joins TRBV3-1 (or the pseudogene TRBV3-2) to TRBJ2-2; TRBD1 is a possible D gene (6 bases). The V gene lost 4 bases and the J gene lost 3 bases, with 12 bases spanning the gap. The germline V gene has CDR1 LGHDT and CDR2 YNNKEL (reference sequence). This CDR3 spans 15 amino acids. CDR3 DNA sequence: TGTGCCAGCAGCCTTCAGGGGCTAGACACCGGGGAGCTGTTTTTT. Its translation is CASSLQGLDTGELFF.